This T cell receptor (beta chain) was sequenced during a study of cytomegalovirus exposure and HLA in healthy donors. J was trimmed by 6 bases and V by 3 bases; bases with no gene match: 10. The CDR3 loop spans 15 amino acids. The germline CDR1 and CDR2 sequences are LNHNV and YYDKDF (reference sequence). Amplification used 60 Vbeta primers and 13 Jbeta primers. The protocol was immunoSEQ multiplex PCR, while the TCRdb copy is restricted to in-frame clones and leaves out a portion. Seen here are some 160,000 clones, roughly 70% observed once, and the top ten hold 1.5% to 2%. The sequenced material came from PBMCs. This TCR was sampled from a woman aged 35 to 49 in good health and CMV-seronegative. J is TRBJ1-2 and V is TRBV15, with 7 bases identical to TRBD1. CDR3 DNA sequence: TGTGCCACCAGCAGGGCCGATACAGGGGCCAATGGCTACACCTTC. This sequence encodes CATSRADTGANGYTF.